What follows are 13 T cell receptor beta chains derived from one specimen sequenced in a study of blood T cell repertoires in COVID-19. Generated by immunoSEQ multiplex PCR, the TCRdb table keeps only in-frame clones and is missing some. The sample comprises around 190,000 clones, around 76% of which are singletons, and about 7.8% rests with the top ten. Sample: peripheral blood. Receptors were obtained from a woman aged 60-75 years with COVID-19, enrolled during active disease.

This chain links TRBV28 with TRBJ1-6; TRBD1 aligns across 7 bases. V trimming: 5 bases; J trimming: 4 bases; junction bases outside the gene matches: 5. CDR1 and CDR2 (germline): MDHEN, SYDVKM. The CDR3 covers 15 residues. As DNA, the CDR3 is TGTGCCAGCAGTCTAGTACAGGGGTATAATTCACCCCTCCACTTT. Its protein product is CASSLVQGYNSPLHF.

V is TRBV5-1 and J is TRBJ2-7; 7 nucleotides align to TRBD1. Germline CDR1 reads SGHRS; CDR2 reads YFSETQ. The CDR3 length is 16 residues. V shed 4 bases and J 2 bases; nucleotides not matched to a gene: 12. CDR3 DNA: TGCGCCAGCAGCCCGGCCCTCGTCGACAGGGCCTACGAGCAGTACTTC. It yields the protein CASSPALVDRAYEQYF.

CDR3 amino acids: CASSATSQAAEQFF. CDR3 in DNA: TGTGCCAGCAGTGCCACTAGTCAGGCGGCTGAGCAGTTCTTC. V usage is TRBV11-3 and J usage is TRBJ2-1, with D possibly matching TRBD2 (5 bases). Looked up from germline, CDR1 is SGHNT and CDR2 is YENEEA. V was clipped by 6 bases and J by 9 bases, with 18 bases between them. This CDR3 has 14 residues.

The genes are TRBV4-3 and TRBJ1-2, with 9 positions matching TRBD1. CDR3 size: 14 residues. The junction had 4 bases not matched to a gene; V was cut back by 4 bases and J by 4 bases. Germline V CDR1 and CDR2: LGHNA, YSLEER. The CDR3 is CASSPGQGRYGYTF. As DNA, the CDR3 is TGCGCCAGCAGCCCGGGACAGGGCCGCTATGGCTACACCTTC.

The chain recombines TRBV5-4 with TRBJ1-5, with D uncertain. The V gene lost 4 bases and the J gene lost 5 bases, with 7 bases spanning the gap. This CDR3 has 12 amino acids. The germline CDR1 and CDR2 sequences are SGHNT and YYREEE (reference sequence). The DNA of the CDR3 is TGTGCCAGCAGCACCCCGGATCAGCCCCAGCATTTT. Its translation is CASSTPDQPQHF.

This clone was recorded only once. The chain combines TRBV19 with TRBJ1-1; D perhaps matches TRBD1 (6 bases). CDR1 and CDR2 (germline): LNHDA, SQIVND (reference sequence). The CDR3 consists of 18 residues. Trimming removed 4 bases from V and 0 bases from J, with 21 bases in between. The CDR3 is CASSTPNRGGALNTEAFF. The CDR3 DNA reads as TGTGCCAGTAGTACCCCCAACCGGGGGGGGGCCCTGAACACTGAAGCTTTCTTT.

This clone was seen ten or more times. The genes are TRBV18 and TRBJ1-5, with D perhaps matching TRBD1 (5 bases). Trimming left V 5 bases short and J 9 bases short, with 17 bases between. CDR3 length: 14 amino acids. Germline CDR1 reads KGHSH; CDR2 reads LQKENI. CDR3 sequence: CASSTDGGLVPQHF. The CDR3, as DNA: TGTGCCAGCTCAACCGACGGGGGATTAGTGCCCCAGCATTTT.

V gene TRBV7-6 combines with J gene TRBJ2-6; TRBD1 agrees at 8 bases. The V gene's germline CDR1 is SGHVS and CDR2 FNYEAQ. The CDR3 totals 18 residues. V shed 6 bases, J shed 0 bases, and the junction held 10 bases outside the gene matches. CDR3 DNA sequence: TGTGCCAGCAGAATAGGACAGGGTGTAAGCTCTGGGGCCAACGTCCTGACTTTC. As protein: CASRIGQGVSSGANVLTF.

V usage is TRBV19 and J usage is TRBJ2-1; 10 bases line up with TRBD2. The CDR3 runs 15 residues. The J segment lost 6 bases and the V segment lost 4 bases, leaving 6 bases of the junction unmatched. Looked up from germline, CDR1 is LNHDA and CDR2 is SQIVND (reference sequence). The CDR3 DNA reads as TGTGCCAGTAGTAAACCTAGCGGGAGAGGCAATGAGCAGTTCTTC. It encodes CASSKPSGRGNEQFF.

A few counts support this clone. J is TRBJ1-3 and V is TRBV2, with a weak D call TRBD1 (5 bases). CDR1 SNHLY and CDR2 FYNNEI come from the germline V gene. V lost 3 bases and J lost 2, with 8 bases in between. There are 14 residues in the CDR3. This CDR3 reads CASSDAGTGNTIYF. The CDR3 bases are TGTGCCAGCAGTGATGCAGGGACTGGAAACACCATATATTTT. Supplemented by reference TRBV2 and TRBJ1-3, the full variable domain reads EPEVTQTPSHQVTQMGQEVILRCVPISNHLYFYWYRQILGQKVEFLVSFYNNEISEKSEIFDDQFSVERPDGSNFTLKIRSTKLEDSAMYFCASSDAGTGNTIYFGEGSWLTVV.

The chain uses TRBV11-3 and TRBJ2-1, with 7 nucleotides matching TRBD1. The germline V gene encodes CDR1 SGHNT and CDR2 YENEEA. Trimming took 5 bases from V and 7 from J; bases not matched to a gene: 5. CDR3 length equals 13 residues. The CDR3 DNA reads as TGTGCCAGCAGCGTCGACAGGGAGAATGAGCAGTTCTTC. Translating it yields CASSVDRENEQFF.

The chain uses TRBV28 and TRBJ2-5; 7 nucleotides agree with TRBD2. Unmatched junction bases numbered 8, after V lost 6 bases and J lost 4 bases. The CDR3 covers 14 residues. Looked up from germline, CDR1 is MDHEN and CDR2 is SYDVKM. In nucleotides, the CDR3 is TGTGCCAGCAGAAACCGCGGGGGTGTAGAGACCCAGTACTTC. Translation: CASRNRGGVETQYF.

This clone showed up just a few times. The chain uses TRBV7-3 and TRBJ2-1; 7 bases map to TRBD2. The V and J ends lost 2 bases and 2 bases, in that order; junction bases with no gene match: 6. The CDR3 covers 16 residues. Germline V gene data show CDR1 as SGHTA and CDR2 as FQGTGA. This CDR3 is CASSLGGRGTYNEQFF. CDR3 in DNA: TGTGCCAGCAGCTTAGGAGGGAGGGGAACCTACAATGAGCAGTTCTTC.